The clone carrying this T cell receptor beta chain was seen a handful of times. This same CDR3 is encoded by further DNA sequences in the sample. Trimming removed 3 bases from V and 2 bases from J, with 2 bases in between. Germline CDR1 and CDR2: SGHTA and FQGNSA. The CDR3 runs to 11 residues. Profiling relied on immunoSEQ multiplex PCR, and the TCRdb table lists in-frame clones only, not all of them. The sample lists about 130,000 clones; around 94% were seen once. The sample is drawn from a study of T cell responses to AZD1222 COVID-19 vaccine. The specimen comprised peripheral blood, sampled on day 0 of AZD1222 vaccination. This chain joins TRBV7-2 and TRBJ2-7; no clear D gene. This receptor was obtained from an adult in good health. Written as DNA, the CDR3 is TGTGCCAGCAGCTTGACCTACGAGCAGTACTTC. Translation: CASSLTYEQYF.